This T cell receptor (beta chain) was recorded in a study of radiotherapy plus CTLA-4 blockade in lung cancer. The germline V and J ends were trimmed by 6 bases and 4 bases, with 12 bases remaining between them. CDR1 SGHDN and CDR2 FVKESK come from the germline V gene. CDR3 size: 13 residues. This clone was seen once. Measured with immunoSEQ multiplex PCR; TCRdb has only the in-frame clones, and not every one. The sample carries a few thousand clones, around 82% recorded once. The rearrangement uses TRBV14 and TRBJ1-1, with unresolved D. Sequenced here: tumor tissue, sampled from a patient treated with radiotherapy plus ipilimumab. The receptor was derived from a human donor with non-small cell lung cancer that progressed on radiotherapy plus ipilimumab. This CDR3 reads CASSRTGGTEAFF. In DNA form, the CDR3 reads TGTGCCAGCAGTCGGACGGGCGGCACTGAAGCTTTCTTT.